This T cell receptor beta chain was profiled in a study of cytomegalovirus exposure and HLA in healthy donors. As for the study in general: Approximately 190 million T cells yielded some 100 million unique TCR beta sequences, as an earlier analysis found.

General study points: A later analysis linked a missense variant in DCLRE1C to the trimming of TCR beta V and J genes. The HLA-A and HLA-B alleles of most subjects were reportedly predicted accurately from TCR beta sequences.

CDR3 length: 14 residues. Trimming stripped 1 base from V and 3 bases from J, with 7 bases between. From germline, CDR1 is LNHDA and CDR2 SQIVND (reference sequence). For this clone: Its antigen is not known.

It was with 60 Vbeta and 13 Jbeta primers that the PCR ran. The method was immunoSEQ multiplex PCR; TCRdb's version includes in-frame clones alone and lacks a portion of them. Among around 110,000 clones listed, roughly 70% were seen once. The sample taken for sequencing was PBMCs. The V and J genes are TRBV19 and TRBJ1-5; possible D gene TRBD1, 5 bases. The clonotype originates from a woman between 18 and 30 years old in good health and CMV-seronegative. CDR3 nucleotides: TGTGCCAGTAGTATAGGACAGTTCAATCAGCCCCAGCATTTT. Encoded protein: CASSIGQFNQPQHF.